The clone carrying this T cell receptor (beta chain) was observed once. The conserved phenylalanine or tryptophan normally closing the CDR3 is absent here, so this likely arose from a read error. This specimen belongs to a study of response to subunit inactivated influenza vaccine. TCRdb used MiXCR to reprocess the RT-PCR reads, holding one entry per CDR3 protein. The repertoire holds more than 550,000 distinct CDR3 sequences, with about 10% as singletons. This CDR3 comprises 14 residues. Looked up from germline, CDR1 is MNHEY and CDR2 is SMNVEV (reference sequence). After removal of 10 bases from V and 3 bases from J, the junction contained 7 bases not matched to a gene. These sequences were also reported in another study, on T cells expressing NK-cell markers. From that report: UMIs were included in TCR beta cDNA generated by 5'RACE template switching.

V usage is TRBV27 and J usage is TRBJ2-1; 9 bases line up with TRBD1. Source: PBMCs from blood, taken on the day of vaccination. This sequence was found in a man aged 45-65 years who received an inactivated influenza vaccine. For the CDR3, the DNA is TGTGCCACCATGGGACAGGGAAACTACAATGAGCAGTTCTCC. It specifies CATMGQGNYNEQFS.